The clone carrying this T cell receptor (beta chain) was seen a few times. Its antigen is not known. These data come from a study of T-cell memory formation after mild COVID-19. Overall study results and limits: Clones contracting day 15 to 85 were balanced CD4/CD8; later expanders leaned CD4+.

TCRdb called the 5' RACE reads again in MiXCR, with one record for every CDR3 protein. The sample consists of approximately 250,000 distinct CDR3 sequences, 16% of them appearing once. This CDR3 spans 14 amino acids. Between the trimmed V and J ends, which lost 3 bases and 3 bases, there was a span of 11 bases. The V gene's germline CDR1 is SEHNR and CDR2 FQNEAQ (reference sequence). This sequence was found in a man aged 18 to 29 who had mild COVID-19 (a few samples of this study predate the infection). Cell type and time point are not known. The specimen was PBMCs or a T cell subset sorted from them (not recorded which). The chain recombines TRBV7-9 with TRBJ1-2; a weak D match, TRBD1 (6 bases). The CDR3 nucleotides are TGTGCCAGCAGCTTCGCCGGGACACACTATGGCTACACCTTC. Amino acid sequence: CASSFAGTHYGYTF.